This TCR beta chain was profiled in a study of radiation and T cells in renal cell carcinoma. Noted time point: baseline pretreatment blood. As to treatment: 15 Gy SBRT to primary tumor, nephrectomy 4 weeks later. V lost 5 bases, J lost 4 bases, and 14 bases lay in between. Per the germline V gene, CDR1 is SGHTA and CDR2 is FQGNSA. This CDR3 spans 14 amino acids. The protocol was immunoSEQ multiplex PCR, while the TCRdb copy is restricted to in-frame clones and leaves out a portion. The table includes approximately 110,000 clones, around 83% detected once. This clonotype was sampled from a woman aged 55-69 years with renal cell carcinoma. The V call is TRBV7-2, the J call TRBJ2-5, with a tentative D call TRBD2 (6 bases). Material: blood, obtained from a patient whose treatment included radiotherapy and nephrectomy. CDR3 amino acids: CASSPELGGETQYF. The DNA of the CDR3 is TGTGCCAGCAGCCCAGAATTGGGAGGAGAGACCCAGTACTTC. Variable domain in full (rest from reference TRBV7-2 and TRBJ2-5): GAGVSQSPSNKVTEKGKDVELRCDPISGHTALYWYRQSLGQGLEFLIYFQGNSAPDKSGLPSDRFSAERTGGSVSTLTIQRTQQEDSAVYLCASSPELGGETQYFGPGTRLLVL.